What follows are 18 T cell receptor beta chains derived from one specimen sequenced in a study of T cell responses to AZD1222 COVID-19 vaccine. Profiled with immunoSEQ multiplex PCR; TCRdb holds only in-frame clones, not every one. The sample consists of 90,000 to 150,000 clones, approximately 86% of them appearing once. The sample was peripheral blood, taken 28 days after the second AZD1222 dose. These receptors all come from an adult who received the AZD1222 COVID-19 vaccine.

This chain links TRBV4-1 with TRBJ2-1, with a possible D match to TRBD2 (5 bases). Germline V lookup: CDR1 MGHRA, CDR2 YSYEKL. The CDR3 length is 13 residues. The germline V and J ends were trimmed by 1 base and 6 bases, with 7 bases remaining between them. CDR3 sequence (DNA): TGCGCCAGCAGCCAAGGACTACGCAATGAGCAGTTCTTC. Protein sequence: CASSQGLRNEQFF.

J is TRBJ1-5 and V is TRBV7-2, with TRBD1 matching over 8 bases. This CDR3 has 16 residues. Germline lookup yields CDR1 SGHTA and CDR2 FQGNSA. J lost 4 bases, V lost 1 base, and 6 bases had no gene match. CDR3 in amino acids: CASSLDGQGGNQPQHF. CDR3 in DNA: TGTGCCAGCAGCTTAGATGGACAGGGAGGGAATCAGCCCCAGCATTTT.

The rearrangement joins TRBV18 to TRBJ1-5, with D perhaps TRBD1 (5 bases). Per germline, CDR1 KGHSH and CDR2 LQKENI. The CDR3 loop spans 14 amino acids. V was clipped by 2 bases and J by 7 bases, with 12 bases between them. The CDR3 DNA reads as TGTGCCAGCTCACCAATCCGGGAGGGGCAGCCCCAGCATTTT. The encoded protein is CASSPIREGQPQHF. The whole variable domain, remainder taken from reference TRBV18 and TRBJ1-5, is NAGVMQNPRHLVRRRGQEARLRCSPMKGHSHVYWYRQLPEEGLKFMVYLQKENIIDESGMPKERFSAEFPKEGPSILRIQQVVRGDSAAYFCASSPIREGQPQHFGDGTRLSIL.

The genes are TRBV11-2 and TRBJ2-1; TRBD1 aligns across 10 bases. The germline V gene has CDR1 SGHAT and CDR2 FQNNGV. V lost 5 bases and J lost 4; bases outside the gene matches: 5. This CDR3 comprises 15 residues. CDR3 DNA: TGTGCCAGCAGCCCGAGGACAGGGGGGTACAATGAGCAGTTCTTC. It is translated as CASSPRTGGYNEQFF.

The chain carries TRBV5-4 and TRBJ2-7; D gene ambiguous. The CDR3 has 14 residues. Germline CDR1 is SGHNT and CDR2 is YYREEE (reference sequence). Trimming left V 8 bases short and J 0 bases short, with 15 bases between. CDR3 sequence: CASSQGLASYEQYF. DNA of the CDR3: TGTGCCAGTAGCCAAGGGCTTGCCTCCTACGAGCAGTACTTC.

The CDR3 loop is CASSPTGGMNGNTIYF. CDR3 sequence (DNA): TGTGCCAGCTCCCCGACAGGGGGAATGAATGGAAACACCATATATTTT. V gene TRBV18 combines with J gene TRBJ1-3; TRBD1 matches 9 bases. The germline V gene has CDR1 KGHSH and CDR2 LQKENI. Germline trimming cut 6 bases from V and 3 bases from J; bases unmatched to any gene: 9. There are 16 residues in the CDR3.

This clone was seen only once. This rearrangement joins TRBV2 to TRBJ1-2; D uncertain. Trimming shortened V by 7 bases and J by 4 bases, and 10 bases separated the two germline ends. CDR1 is SNHLY, CDR2 FYNNEI, per germline. The CDR3 is 12 residues long. CDR3 amino acids: CASTGFRYGYTF. CDR3 in DNA: TGTGCCAGCACGGGCTTCCGCTATGGCTACACCTTC.

The chain joins TRBV3-1 (or the pseudogene TRBV3-2) to TRBJ2-3; D gene unclear. Germline V gene sequence: CDR1 LGHDT, CDR2 YNNKEL (reference sequence). V lost 4 bases to trimming and J lost 1 base, with 3 bases between them. This CDR3 region has 12 residues. CDR3 loop: CASSLRTDTQYF. The CDR3 bases are TGTGCCAGCAGCCTTCGCACAGATACGCAGTATTTT.

The chain carries TRBV25-1 and TRBJ2-7, with 9 bases lining up with TRBD1. CDR3 size: 16 residues. After removal of 3 bases from V and 0 bases from J, the junction contained 6 bases not matched to a gene. CDR1 MGHDK and CDR2 SYGVNS come from the germline V gene. The CDR3: CASSDPGQGNSYEQYF. DNA of the CDR3: TGTGCCAGCAGTGATCCGGGACAGGGAAACTCCTACGAGCAGTACTTC.

This sequence joins TRBV28 and TRBJ1-4; D gene ambiguous. Germline CDR1 MDHEN, CDR2 SYDVKM. The V end lost 6 bases, the J end lost 8 bases, and 7 bases lay between the germline ends. CDR3 length: 11 residues. CDR3 protein: CASREGEKLFF. The DNA for the CDR3 is TGTGCCAGCAGGGAAGGGGAAAAACTGTTTTTT. Using reference TRBV28 and TRBJ1-4 for the parts outside the CDR3, the full variable domain is DVKVTQSSRYLVKRTGEKVFLECVQDMDHENMFWYRQDPGLGLRLIYFSYDVKMKEKGDIPEGYSVSREKKERFSLILESASTNQTSMYLCASREGEKLFFGSGTQLSVL.

The chain uses TRBV4-1 and TRBJ1-2; unclear D gene. The CDR3 is 16 residues long. Per the germline V gene, CDR1 is MGHRA and CDR2 is YSYEKL. V lost 0 bases, J lost 4 bases, and 15 bases lay in between. The DNA of the CDR3 is TGCGCCAGCAGCCAAGAACCATCGGTGGATTTCTATGGCTACACCTTC. Translating gives CASSQEPSVDFYGYTF.

The chain recombines TRBV3-1 (or the pseudogene TRBV3-2) with TRBJ2-7; D perhaps matches TRBD2 (6 bases). The CDR3 totals 15 residues. Trimming removed 5 bases at V and 6 bases at J, with 20 bases between. CDR1 and CDR2 (germline): LGHDT, YNNKEL (reference sequence). In DNA, the CDR3 is TGTGCCAGCAGCTCGCGCCGAGGGGCGGGACGCGAGCAGTACTTC. Its protein product is CASSSRRGAGREQYF.

The J gene is TRBJ1-5, the V gene TRBV18; the match to TRBD1 covers 8 bases. V lost 2 bases and J lost 6; bases outside the gene matches: 3. CDR1 and CDR2 from the germline V gene are KGHSH and LQKENI. CDR3 length: 14 amino acids. CDR3 residues: CASSPGQGGQPQHF. Here the CDR3 DNA reads TGTGCCAGCTCACCAGGACAGGGTGGTCAGCCCCAGCATTTT.

This clone showed up just once. The genes are TRBV6-2 or TRBV6-3 and TRBJ1-5; 7 bases are a match to TRBD1. The V gene's germline CDR1 is MNHEY and CDR2 SVGEGT. Trimming took 6 bases from V and 4 from J; bases not matched to a gene: 18. The CDR3 extends over 18 amino acids. As DNA, the CDR3 is TGTGCCAGCAGCTCCAACAGGGGCCGCCTTTCTCTGAATCAGCCCCAGCATTTT. Protein: CASSSNRGRLSLNQPQHF.

The CDR3 here is CASSSSTGSSYEQYF. The CDR3 DNA reads TGTGCCAGCAGCTCCAGTACCGGGAGTTCCTACGAGCAGTACTTC. The gene calls are TRBV5-4 and TRBJ2-7; tentative D call: TRBD2 (6 bases). The V end lost 3 bases, the J end lost 1 base, and 14 bases lay between the germline ends. This CDR3 has 15 amino acids. In germline, CDR1 is SGHNT, CDR2 YYREEE (reference sequence).

The chain employs TRBV11-2 and TRBJ1-6, with no clear D. With 1 base removed from V and 0 bases from J, the gap between germline ends came to 10 bases. Germline loops: CDR1 SGHAT, CDR2 FQNNGV. This CDR3 is 17 amino acids long. DNA for the CDR3: TGTGCCAGCAGCTTAGTTCCCAGAAGCTCCTATAATTCACCCCTCCACTTT. This gives the protein CASSLVPRSSYNSPLHF.

This chain links TRBV7-2 with TRBJ1-3; TRBD1 aligns across 7 bases. The CDR3 sequence is 13 residues long. Trimming took 5 bases from V and 4 from J; bases not matched to a gene: 2. Germline V gene lookup returns CDR1 SGHTA and CDR2 FQGNSA. This chain's CDR3 is CASSPTGGNTIYF. The CDR3 DNA reads as TGTGCCAGCAGCCCGACAGGGGGAAACACCATATATTTT.

This chain uses TRBV7-2 with TRBJ2-3; D not resolved. Germline V gene lookup returns CDR1 SGHTA and CDR2 FQGNSA. V lost 1 base, J lost 2 bases, and 7 bases lay in between. CDR3 length: 14 amino acids. The CDR3 protein is CASSLDSNTDTQYF. The CDR3 DNA sequence: TGTGCCAGCAGCTTAGATAGTAACACAGATACGCAGTATTTT.